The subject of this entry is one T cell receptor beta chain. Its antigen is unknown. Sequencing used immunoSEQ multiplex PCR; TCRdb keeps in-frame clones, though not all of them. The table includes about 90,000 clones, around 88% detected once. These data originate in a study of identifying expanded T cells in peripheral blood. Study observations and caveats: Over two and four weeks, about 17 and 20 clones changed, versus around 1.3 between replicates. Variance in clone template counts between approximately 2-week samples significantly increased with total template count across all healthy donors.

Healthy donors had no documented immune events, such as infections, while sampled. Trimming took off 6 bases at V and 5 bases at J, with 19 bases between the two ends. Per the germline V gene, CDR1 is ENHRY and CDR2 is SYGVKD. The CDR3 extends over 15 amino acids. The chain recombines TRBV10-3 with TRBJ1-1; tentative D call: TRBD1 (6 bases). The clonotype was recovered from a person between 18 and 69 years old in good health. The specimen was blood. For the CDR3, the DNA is TGTGCCATCAGGGACACTTCCGCCAGGGGAACTGAAGCTTTCTTT. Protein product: CAIRDTSARGTEAFF.